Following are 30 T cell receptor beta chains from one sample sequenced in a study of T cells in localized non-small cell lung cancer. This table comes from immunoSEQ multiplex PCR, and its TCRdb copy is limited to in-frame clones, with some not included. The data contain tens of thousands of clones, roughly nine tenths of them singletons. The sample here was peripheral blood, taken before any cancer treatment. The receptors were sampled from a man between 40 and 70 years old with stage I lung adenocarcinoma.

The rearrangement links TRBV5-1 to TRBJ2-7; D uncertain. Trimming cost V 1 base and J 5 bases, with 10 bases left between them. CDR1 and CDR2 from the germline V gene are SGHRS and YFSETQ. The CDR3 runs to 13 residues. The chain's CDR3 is CASSLSSNNEQYF. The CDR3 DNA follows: TGCGCCAGCAGCTTGTCCTCTAATAACGAGCAGTACTTC.

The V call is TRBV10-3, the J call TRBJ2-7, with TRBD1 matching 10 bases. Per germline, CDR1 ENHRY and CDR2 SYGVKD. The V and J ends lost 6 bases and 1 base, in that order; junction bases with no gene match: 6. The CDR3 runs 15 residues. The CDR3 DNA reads TGTGCCATCAGCCGTCCGGGACAGGGGTCCTACGAGCAGTACTTC. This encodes CAISRPGQGSYEQYF.

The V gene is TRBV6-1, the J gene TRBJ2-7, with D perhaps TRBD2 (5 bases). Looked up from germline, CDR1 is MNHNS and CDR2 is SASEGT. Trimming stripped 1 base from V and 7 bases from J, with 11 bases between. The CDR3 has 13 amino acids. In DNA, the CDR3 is TGTGCCAGCAGTGAAGGGACGACTACGGAGCAGTACTTC. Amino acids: CASSEGTTTEQYF.

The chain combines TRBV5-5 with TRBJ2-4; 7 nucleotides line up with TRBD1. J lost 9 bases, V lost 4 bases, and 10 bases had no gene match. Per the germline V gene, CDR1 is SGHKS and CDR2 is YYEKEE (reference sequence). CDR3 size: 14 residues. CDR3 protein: CASSPGTEHGIQYF. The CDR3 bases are TGTGCCAGCAGCCCCGGGACAGAACATGGCATTCAGTACTTC.

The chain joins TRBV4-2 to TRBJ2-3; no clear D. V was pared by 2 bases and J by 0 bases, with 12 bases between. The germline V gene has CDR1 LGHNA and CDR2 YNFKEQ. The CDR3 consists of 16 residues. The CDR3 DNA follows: TGTGCCAGCAGCCAACGCGACATCACTAGCACAGATACGCAGTATTTT. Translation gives CASSQRDITSTDTQYF.

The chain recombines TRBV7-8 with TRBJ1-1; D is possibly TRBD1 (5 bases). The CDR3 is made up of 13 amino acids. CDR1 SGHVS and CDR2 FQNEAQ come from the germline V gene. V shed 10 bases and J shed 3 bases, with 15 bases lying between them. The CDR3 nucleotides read TGTGCCACCCGGGACCCTTCAGACACTGAAGCTTTCTTT. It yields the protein CATRDPSDTEAFF.

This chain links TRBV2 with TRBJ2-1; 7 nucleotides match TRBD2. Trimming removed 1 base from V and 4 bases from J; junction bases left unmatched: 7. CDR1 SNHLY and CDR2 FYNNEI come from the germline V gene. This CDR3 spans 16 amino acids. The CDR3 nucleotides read TGTGCCAGCAGTGAAGGTTTGGCGGGAGAATACAATGAGCAGTTCTTC. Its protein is CASSEGLAGEYNEQFF.

The CDR3 sequence is CASSQRDNGLTGELFF. For the CDR3, the DNA is TGTGCCAGCAGCCAAAGGGACAATGGCCTTACCGGGGAGCTGTTTTTT. The chain has TRBV7-9 and TRBJ2-2; weak D call: TRBD1 (6 bases). Germline V gene data show CDR1 as SEHNR and CDR2 as FQNEAQ (reference sequence). CDR3 size: 16 residues. V shed 5 bases and J shed 5 bases, with 18 bases lying between them.

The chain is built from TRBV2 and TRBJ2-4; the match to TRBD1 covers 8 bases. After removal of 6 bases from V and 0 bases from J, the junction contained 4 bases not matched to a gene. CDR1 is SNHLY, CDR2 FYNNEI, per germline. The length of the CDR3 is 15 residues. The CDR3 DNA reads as TGTGCCAGCAGGGACAGGGCACTAGCCAAAAACATTCAGTACTTC. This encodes CASRDRALAKNIQYF.

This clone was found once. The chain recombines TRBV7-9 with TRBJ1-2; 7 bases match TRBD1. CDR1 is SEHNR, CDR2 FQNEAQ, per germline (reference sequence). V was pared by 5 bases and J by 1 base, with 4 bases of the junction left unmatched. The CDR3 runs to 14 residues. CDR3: CASSRRDSNYGYTF. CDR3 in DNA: TGTGCCAGCAGCCGGAGGGACAGTAACTATGGCTACACCTTC.

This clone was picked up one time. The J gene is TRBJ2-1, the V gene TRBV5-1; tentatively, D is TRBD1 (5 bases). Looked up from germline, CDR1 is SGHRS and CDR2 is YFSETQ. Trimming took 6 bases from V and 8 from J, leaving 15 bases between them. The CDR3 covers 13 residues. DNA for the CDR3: TGCGCCAGCAAGGCAGGGCCAAGGGATGAGCAGTTCTTC. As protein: CASKAGPRDEQFF.

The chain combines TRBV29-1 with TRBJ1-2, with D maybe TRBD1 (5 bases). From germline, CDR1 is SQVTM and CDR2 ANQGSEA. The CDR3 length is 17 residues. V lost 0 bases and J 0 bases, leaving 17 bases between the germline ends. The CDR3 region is CSVEDSTRIGANYGYTF. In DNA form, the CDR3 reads TGCAGCGTTGAAGACTCTACGCGGATAGGGGCTAACTATGGCTACACCTTC.

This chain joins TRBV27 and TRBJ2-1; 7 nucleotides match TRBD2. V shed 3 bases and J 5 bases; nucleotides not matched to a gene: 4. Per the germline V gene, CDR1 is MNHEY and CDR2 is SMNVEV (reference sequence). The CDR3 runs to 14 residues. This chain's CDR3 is CASSFGGSHNEQFF. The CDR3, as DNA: TGTGCCAGCAGTTTCGGCGGGAGTCACAATGAGCAGTTCTTC.

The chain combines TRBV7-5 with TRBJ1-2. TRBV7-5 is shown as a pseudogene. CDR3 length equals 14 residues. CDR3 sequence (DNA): TGTGCCAGAAGCTTAAATGAGGGGAACTATGGCTACACCTTC. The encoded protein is CARSLNEGNYGYTF.

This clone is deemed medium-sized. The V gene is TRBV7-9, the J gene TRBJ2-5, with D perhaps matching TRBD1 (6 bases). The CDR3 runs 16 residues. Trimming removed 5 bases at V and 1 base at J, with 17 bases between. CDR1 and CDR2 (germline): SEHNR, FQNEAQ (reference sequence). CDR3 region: CASSHSDRGFQETQYF. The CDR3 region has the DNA TGTGCCAGCAGCCATTCGGACAGAGGTTTCCAAGAGACCCAGTACTTC.

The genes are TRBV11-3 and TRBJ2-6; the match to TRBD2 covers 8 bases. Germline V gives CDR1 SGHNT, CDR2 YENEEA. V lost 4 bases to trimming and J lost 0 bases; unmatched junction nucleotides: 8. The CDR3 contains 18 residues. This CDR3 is CASSSSGSTISGANVLTF. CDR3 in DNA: TGTGCCAGCAGCTCGAGCGGGAGTACCATCTCTGGGGCCAACGTCCTGACTTTC.

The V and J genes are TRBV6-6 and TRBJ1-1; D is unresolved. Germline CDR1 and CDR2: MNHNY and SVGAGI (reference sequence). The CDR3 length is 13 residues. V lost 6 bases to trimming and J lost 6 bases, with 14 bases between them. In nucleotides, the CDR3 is TGTGCCAGCAGCTCAGGCGCCGTGGCTGAAGCTTTCTTT. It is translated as CASSSGAVAEAFF.

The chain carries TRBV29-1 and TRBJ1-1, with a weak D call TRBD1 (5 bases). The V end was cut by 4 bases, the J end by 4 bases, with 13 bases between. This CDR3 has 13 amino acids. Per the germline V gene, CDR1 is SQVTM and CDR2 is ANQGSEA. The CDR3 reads CSVGPGGGTEAFF. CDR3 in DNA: TGCAGCGTTGGTCCGGGGGGAGGCACTGAAGCTTTCTTT.

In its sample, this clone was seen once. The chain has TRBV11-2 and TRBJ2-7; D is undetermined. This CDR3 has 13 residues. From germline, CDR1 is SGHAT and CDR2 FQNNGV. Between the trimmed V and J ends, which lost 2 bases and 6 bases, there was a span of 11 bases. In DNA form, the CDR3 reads TGTGCCAGCAGCTTAATGAGTCTAGGCGAGCAGTACTTC. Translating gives CASSLMSLGEQYF. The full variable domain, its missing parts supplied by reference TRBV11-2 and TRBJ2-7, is EAGVAQSPRYKIIEKRQSVAFWCNPISGHATLYWYQQILGQGPKLLIQFQNNGVVDDSQLPKDRFSAERLKGVDSTLKIQPAKLEDSAVYLCASSLMSLGEQYFGPGTRLTVT.

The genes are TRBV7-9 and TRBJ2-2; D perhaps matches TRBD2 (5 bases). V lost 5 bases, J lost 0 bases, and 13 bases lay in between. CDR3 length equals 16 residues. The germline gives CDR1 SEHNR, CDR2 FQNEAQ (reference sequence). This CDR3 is CASSHYSVTNTGELFF. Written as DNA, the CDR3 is TGTGCCAGCAGCCACTATAGCGTTACGAACACCGGGGAGCTGTTTTTT.

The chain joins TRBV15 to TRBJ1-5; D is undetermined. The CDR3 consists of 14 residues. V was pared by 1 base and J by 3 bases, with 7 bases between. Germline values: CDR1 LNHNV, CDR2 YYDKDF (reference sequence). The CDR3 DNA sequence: TGTGCCACCAGCAGAGGGGCCCTCAATCAGCCCCAGCATTTT. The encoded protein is CATSRGALNQPQHF.

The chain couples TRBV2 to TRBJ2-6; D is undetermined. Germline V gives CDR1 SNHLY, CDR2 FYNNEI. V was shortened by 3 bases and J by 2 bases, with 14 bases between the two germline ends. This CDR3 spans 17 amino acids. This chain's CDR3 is CASSEGPWAPGANVLTF. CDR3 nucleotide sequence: TGTGCCAGCAGTGAGGGTCCGTGGGCGCCTGGGGCCAACGTCCTGACTTTC. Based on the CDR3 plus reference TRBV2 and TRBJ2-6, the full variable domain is EPEVTQTPSHQVTQMGQEVILRCVPISNHLYFYWYRQILGQKVEFLVSFYNNEISEKSEIFDDQFSVERPDGSNFTLKIRSTKLEDSAMYFCASSEGPWAPGANVLTFGAGSRLTVL.

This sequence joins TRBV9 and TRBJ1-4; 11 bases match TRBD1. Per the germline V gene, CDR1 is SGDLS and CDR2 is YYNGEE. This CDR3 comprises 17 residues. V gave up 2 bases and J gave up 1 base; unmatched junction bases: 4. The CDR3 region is CASSVGQGGGTNEKLFF. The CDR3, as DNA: TGTGCCAGCAGCGTGGGACAGGGGGGTGGAACTAATGAAAAACTGTTTTTT.

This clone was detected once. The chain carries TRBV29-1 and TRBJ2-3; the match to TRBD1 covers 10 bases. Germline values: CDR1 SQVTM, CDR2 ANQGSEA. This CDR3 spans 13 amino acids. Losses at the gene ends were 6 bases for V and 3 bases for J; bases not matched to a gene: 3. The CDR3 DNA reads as TGCAGCGTGGGACAGGGGATGACAGATACGCAGTATTTT. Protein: CSVGQGMTDTQYF.

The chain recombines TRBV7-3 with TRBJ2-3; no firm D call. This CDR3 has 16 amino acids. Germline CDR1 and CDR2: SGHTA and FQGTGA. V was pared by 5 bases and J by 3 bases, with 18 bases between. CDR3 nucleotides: TGTGCCAGCAGCGACGGGTCATGGGCCGCTACAGATACGCAGTATTTT. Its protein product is CASSDGSWAATDTQYF. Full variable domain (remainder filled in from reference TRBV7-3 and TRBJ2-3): GAGVSQTPSNKVTEKGKYVELRCDPISGHTALYWYRQSLGQGPEFLIYFQGTGAADDSGLPNDRFFAVRPEGSVSTLKIQRTERGDSAVYLCASSDGSWAATDTQYFGPGTRLTVL.

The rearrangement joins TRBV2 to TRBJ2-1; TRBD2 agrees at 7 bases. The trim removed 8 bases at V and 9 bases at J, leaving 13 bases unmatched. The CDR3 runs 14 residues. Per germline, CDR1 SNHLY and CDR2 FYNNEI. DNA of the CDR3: TGTGCCAGCCGAAGTGCGGGAGAATCACCTGAGCAGTTCTTC. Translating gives CASRSAGESPEQFF.

The CDR3 sequence is CASSLAAGPEQFF. CDR3 DNA sequence: TGCGCCAGCAGCTTGGCGGCAGGCCCTGAGCAGTTCTTC. This chain joins TRBV5-1 and TRBJ2-1; no clear D gene. This CDR3 is built from 13 residues. Germline V CDR1 and CDR2: SGHRS, YFSETQ. V shed 0 bases and J shed 9 bases, with 10 bases lying between them.

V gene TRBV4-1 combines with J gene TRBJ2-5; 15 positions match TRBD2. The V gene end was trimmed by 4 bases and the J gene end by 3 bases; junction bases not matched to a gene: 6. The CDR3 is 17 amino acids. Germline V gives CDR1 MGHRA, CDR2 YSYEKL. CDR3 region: CASSPRTSGRDEETQYF. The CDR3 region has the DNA TGCGCCAGCAGCCCCAGGACTAGCGGGAGGGATGAAGAGACCCAGTACTTC.

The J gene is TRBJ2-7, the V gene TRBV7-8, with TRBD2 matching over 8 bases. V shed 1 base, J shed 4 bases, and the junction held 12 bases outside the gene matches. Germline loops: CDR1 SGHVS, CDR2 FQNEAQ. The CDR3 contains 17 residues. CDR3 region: CASSLGEGGTGGYEQYF. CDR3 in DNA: TGTGCCAGCAGCTTAGGGGAAGGGGGAACGGGAGGGTACGAGCAGTACTTC. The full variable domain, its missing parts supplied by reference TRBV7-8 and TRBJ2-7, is GAGVSQSPRYKVAKRGQDVALRCDPISGHVSLFWYQQALGQGPEFLTYFQNEAQLDKSGLPSDRFFAERPEGSVSTLKIQRTQQEDSAVYLCASSLGEGGTGGYEQYFGPGTRLTVT.

For the CDR3, the DNA is TGTGCCAGCAGCCTGGACAGGGCGTCCACGGGTGCTGAAGCTTTCTTT. Protein product: CASSLDRASTGAEAFF. The V call is TRBV5-4, the J call TRBJ1-1; 8 bases align to TRBD1. V shed 4 bases and J 6 bases; nucleotides not matched to a gene: 14. Per the germline V gene, CDR1 is SGHNT and CDR2 is YYREEE (reference sequence). The CDR3 length is 16 residues. The entire variable domain, with the rest obtained from reference TRBV5-4 and TRBJ1-1, is as follows: ETGVTQSPTHLIKTRGQQVTLRCSSQSGHNTVSWYQQALGQGPQFIFQYYREEENGRGNFPPRFSGLQFPNYSSELNVNALELDDSALYLCASSLDRASTGAEAFFGQGTRLTVV.